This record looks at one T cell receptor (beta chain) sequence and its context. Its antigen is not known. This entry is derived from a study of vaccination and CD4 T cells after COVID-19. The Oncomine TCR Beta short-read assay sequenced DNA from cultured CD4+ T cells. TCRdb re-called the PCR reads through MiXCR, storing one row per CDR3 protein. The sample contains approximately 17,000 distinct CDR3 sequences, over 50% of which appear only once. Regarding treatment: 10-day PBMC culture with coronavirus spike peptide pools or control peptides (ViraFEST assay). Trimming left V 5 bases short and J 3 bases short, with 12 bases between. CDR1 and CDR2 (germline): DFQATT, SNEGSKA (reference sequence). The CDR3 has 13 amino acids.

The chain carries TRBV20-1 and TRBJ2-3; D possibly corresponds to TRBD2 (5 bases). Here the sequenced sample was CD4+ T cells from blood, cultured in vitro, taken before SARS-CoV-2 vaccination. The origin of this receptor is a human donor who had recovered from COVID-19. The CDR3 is CSAPGLATDTQYF. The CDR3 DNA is TGCAGTGCTCCCGGGCTAGCAACAGATACGCAGTATTTT.